The entry below describes one T cell receptor (beta chain). As yet, its antigen is unknown. The data derive from a study of OX40 agonist ivuxolimab in advanced cancers. Sequencing used immunoSEQ multiplex PCR; TCRdb keeps in-frame clones, though not all of them. In the table there are approximately 82,000 clones, approximately 82% of which are singletons. This CDR3 has 15 amino acids. Trimming cost V 1 base and J 2 bases; bases outside gene matches: 5. CDR1 and CDR2 from the germline V gene are SGHDN and FVKESK. General study findings and limits: Certain nonresponders additionally had low normalized T-cell clonal expansion.

V usage is TRBV14 and J usage is TRBJ2-7, with TRBD2 identical over 7 bases. The sequencing used CD4+ or CD8+ T cells sorted from blood, collected in a trial of the OX40 agonist ivuxolimab. The sequence was collected from an adult with an advanced solid tumor such as melanoma, head and neck, liver or kidney cancer. CDR3 region: CASSQGSSGAYEQYF. DNA for the CDR3: TGTGCCAGCAGCCAAGGTTCAAGCGGGGCCTACGAGCAGTACTTC.